This TCR beta chain was sequenced during a study of response to subunit inactivated influenza vaccine. TCRdb redid the calling of the RT-PCR reads with MiXCR, one entry per CDR3 protein. The sample includes around 540,000 distinct CDR3 sequences, 12% of them seen just once. Notes on the study in general: Each seasonal flu vaccination may recruit only limited new T cells, authors suggested.

The CDR3 extends over 14 amino acids. Trimming removed 4 bases at V and 1 base at J, with 7 bases between. The V gene's germline CDR1 is ENHRY and CDR2 SYGVKD. Of note for this clonotype: Its antigen is currently unknown.

This TCR derives from a man in his fifties or sixties who received an inactivated influenza vaccine. This sample comprised PBMCs from blood, obtained on the day of vaccination. The chain uses TRBV10-3 and TRBJ2-2; weak D call: TRBD1 (6 bases). CDR3 sequence (DNA): TGTGCCATCAGTGGGGGACAGAACACCGGGGAGCTGTTTTTT. Encoded protein: CAISGGQNTGELFF.